The 22 T cell receptor beta chains reported below all come from one sample, sequenced in a study of blood T cell repertoires in COVID-19. Sequencing was performed with immunoSEQ multiplex PCR; in TCRdb, only in-frame clones are kept and a portion is missing. The table records roughly 75,000 clones, more than 75% of them present only once. Sequencing used peripheral blood. The receptors were gathered from a woman aged 70 to 79 with acute or convalescent COVID-19.

The rearrangement uses TRBV6-5 and TRBJ2-7; D may be TRBD1 (6 bases). Germline V gene lookup returns CDR1 MNHEY and CDR2 SVGAGI. The V end lost 7 bases, the J end lost 2 bases, and 6 bases lay between the germline ends. The length of the CDR3 is 11 residues. As DNA, the CDR3 is TGTGCCAGCAAGGGGGCCTACGAGCAGTACTTC. Translating it yields CASKGAYEQYF.

The chain has TRBV5-4 and TRBJ1-1; possible D gene TRBD1, 5 bases. CDR3 length equals 15 residues. Trimming took off 4 bases at V and 1 base at J, with 14 bases between the two ends. The germline gives CDR1 SGHNT, CDR2 YYREEE (reference sequence). CDR3 bases: TGTGCCAGCAGCGGAAACAGGCCAGGGAACACTGAAGCTTTCTTT. Its protein is CASSGNRPGNTEAFF. Looking up the rest from reference TRBV5-4 and TRBJ1-1 gives the full variable domain: ETGVTQSPTHLIKTRGQQVTLRCSSQSGHNTVSWYQQALGQGPQFIFQYYREEENGRGNFPPRFSGLQFPNYSSELNVNALELDDSALYLCASSGNRPGNTEAFFGQGTRLTVV.

This chain links TRBV3-1 (or the pseudogene TRBV3-2) with TRBJ1-6, with D possibly being TRBD1 (6 bases). Trimming removed 6 bases from V and 6 bases from J, with 12 bases in between. Germline CDR1 and CDR2: LGHDT and YNNKEL (reference sequence). The CDR3 is made up of 14 amino acids. The DNA for the CDR3 is TGTGCCAGCAGTCGACAGGAAACTAATTCACCCCTCCACTTT. Encoded protein: CASSRQETNSPLHF.

The chain uses TRBV12-3 or TRBV12-4 and TRBJ2-1; TRBD2 might be the D (5 bases). Trimming shortened V by 5 bases and J by 7 bases, and 6 bases separated the two germline ends. The length of the CDR3 is 11 residues. This CDR3 is CASSRGNEQFF. In DNA form, the CDR3 reads TGTGCCAGCAGTAGAGGGAATGAGCAGTTCTTC.

The chain combines TRBV18 with TRBJ1-1; maybe TRBD1 (6 bases). The V gene lost 8 bases and the J gene lost 0 bases, with 13 bases spanning the gap. The germline CDR1 and CDR2 sequences are KGHSH and LQKENI. This CDR3 region has 14 residues. The CDR3 bases are TGTGCCAGCACAACAGGGTTGATGAACACTGAAGCTTTCTTT. It codes for CASTTGLMNTEAFF.

The chain couples TRBV10-3 to TRBJ2-3; 10 positions match TRBD1. Per the germline V gene, CDR1 is ENHRY and CDR2 is SYGVKD. Trimming removed 3 bases from V and 1 base from J; junction bases left unmatched: 4. This CDR3 is built from 16 residues. CDR3 in DNA: TGTGCCATCAGTGATGGTGGACAGGGGGGCACAGATACGCAGTATTTT. This gives the protein CAISDGGQGGTDTQYF.

This sequence joins TRBV5-1 and TRBJ2-1; no firm D call. Per the germline V gene, CDR1 is SGHRS and CDR2 is YFSETQ. V lost 4 bases to trimming and J lost 5 bases, with 10 bases between them. The CDR3 spans 13 residues. The CDR3 loop reads CASSRSVDNEQFF. The CDR3 DNA sequence: TGCGCCAGCAGCAGGAGTGTCGACAATGAGCAGTTCTTC.

The chain has TRBV4-2 and TRBJ2-5; D may be TRBD2 (6 bases). Trimming left V 1 base short and J 2 bases short, with 8 bases between. CDR1 and CDR2 from the germline V gene are LGHNA and YNFKEQ. This CDR3 spans 14 amino acids. As DNA, the CDR3 is TGTGCCAGCAGCCAAGGCGGGGTGCAAGAGACCCAGTACTTC. It yields the protein CASSQGGVQETQYF.

This clone was seen once. The chain uses TRBV18 and TRBJ2-2, with TRBD2 as a possible D gene (5 bases). Germline V gene lookup returns CDR1 KGHSH and CDR2 LQKENI. The CDR3 contains 14 residues. The germline V and J ends were trimmed by 0 bases and 6 bases, with 8 bases remaining between them. CDR3 in amino acids: CASSPPTRAGELFF. CDR3 nucleotide sequence: TGTGCCAGCTCACCACCCACTAGGGCCGGGGAGCTGTTTTTT. The full variable domain, rest sourced from reference TRBV18 and TRBJ2-2, is NAGVMQNPRHLVRRRGQEARLRCSPMKGHSHVYWYRQLPEEGLKFMVYLQKENIIDESGMPKERFSAEFPKEGPSILRIQQVVRGDSAAYFCASSPPTRAGELFFGEGSRLTVL.

The chain couples TRBV6-5 to TRBJ2-5; D is perhaps TRBD1 (6 bases). The CDR3 loop spans 14 amino acids. Germline V gene data show CDR1 as MNHEY and CDR2 as SVGAGI. V dropped 6 bases and J dropped 5 bases, with 16 bases sitting between them. The CDR3 nucleotides are TGTGCCAGCAGCTCCCCAGGGGAACATGAGACCCAGTACTTC. This encodes CASSSPGEHETQYF.

V and J are TRBV4-1 and TRBJ2-5; weak D call: TRBD2 (6 bases). The V gene's germline CDR1 is MGHRA and CDR2 YSYEKL. The ends were cut back, 0 bases at V and 1 base at J, with 15 bases in the middle. The CDR3 spans 17 residues. CDR3 coding DNA: TGCGCCAGCAGCCAAGATGGATTGCGGGGATTCCAAGAGACCCAGTACTTC. Translated, it gives CASSQDGLRGFQETQYF.

The CDR3 DNA reads as TGTGCCAGCAGCTTTGGGTTGAGCTTGGACAGCGAGCAGTACTTC. Amino acids: CASSFGLSLDSEQYF. The chain joins TRBV5-5 to TRBJ2-7; tentatively, D is TRBD1 (6 bases). V was trimmed by 2 bases and J by 6 bases, leaving 18 bases between them. The CDR3 sequence is 15 residues long. Germline-derived CDR1 and CDR2 are SGHKS and YYEKEE (reference sequence).

Only a few counts were recorded for this clone. The chain links TRBV11-2 to TRBJ2-7; TRBD2 aligns across 7 bases. The CDR3 runs 15 residues. V trimming: 1 base; J trimming: 2 bases; junction bases outside the gene matches: 5. From germline, CDR1 is SGHAT and CDR2 FQNNGV. The chain's CDR3 is CASSLAEGLTYEQYF. In DNA, the CDR3 is TGTGCCAGCAGCTTAGCAGAGGGACTAACCTACGAGCAGTACTTC.

The chain recombines TRBV19 with TRBJ2-1; 8 positions match TRBD1. The CDR3 has 15 residues. V lost 5 bases to trimming and J lost 6 bases; unmatched junction nucleotides: 9. CDR1 is LNHDA, CDR2 SQIVND, per germline (reference sequence). CDR3 protein: CASSSGQGPFNEQFF. CDR3 sequence (DNA): TGTGCCAGTAGTTCCGGACAGGGTCCGTTCAATGAGCAGTTCTTC.

This rearrangement joins TRBV30 to TRBJ1-1; TRBD1 aligns across 7 bases. Unmatched junction bases numbered 4, after V lost 5 bases and J lost 1 base. There are 13 residues in the CDR3. Germline CDR1 and CDR2: GTSNPN and SVGIG (reference sequence). CDR3 region: CAWLRTGNTEAFF. In nucleotides, the CDR3 is TGTGCCTGGCTTCGGACAGGGAACACTGAAGCTTTCTTT.

The chain joins TRBV7-3 to TRBJ2-1; perhaps TRBD2 as D (5 bases). CDR3 length: 15 residues. The V gene lost 1 base and the J gene lost 0 bases, with 7 bases spanning the gap. CDR1 is SGHTA, CDR2 FQGTGA, per germline. The CDR3 region is CASSLIASSYNEQFF. The CDR3 DNA is TGTGCCAGCAGCTTAATAGCGAGCTCCTACAATGAGCAGTTCTTC.

The V gene is TRBV12-3 or TRBV12-4, the J gene TRBJ2-5; D is perhaps TRBD2 (6 bases). Trimming stripped 5 bases from V and 2 bases from J, with 9 bases between. The CDR3 extends over 13 amino acids. In DNA, the CDR3 is TGTGCCAGCAGTGCGGGGCTACAAGAGACCCAGTACTTC. It yields the protein CASSAGLQETQYF.

The chain uses TRBV28 and TRBJ2-3, with 11 bases fitting TRBD2. CDR3 size: 18 residues. CDR1 and CDR2 from the germline V gene are MDHEN and SYDVKM. J gave up 0 bases and V 5 bases, and 10 bases lay outside the gene matches. Here the CDR3 reads CASSPPGLAVFSTDTQYF. Here the CDR3 DNA reads TGTGCCAGCAGTCCACCGGGACTAGCGGTTTTTAGCACAGATACGCAGTATTTT. Complete variable domain (other parts from reference TRBV28 and TRBJ2-3): DVKVTQSSRYLVKRTGEKVFLECVQDMDHENMFWYRQDPGLGLRLIYFSYDVKMKEKGDIPEGYSVSREKKERFSLILESASTNQTSMYLCASSPPGLAVFSTDTQYFGPGTRLTVL.

The chain is built from TRBV4-1 and TRBJ2-5; 10 bases fit TRBD2. J lost 1 base, V lost 2 bases, and 10 bases had no gene match. The CDR3 totals 18 residues. Per the germline V gene, CDR1 is MGHRA and CDR2 is YSYEKL. The DNA for the CDR3 is TGCGCCAGCAGCCAACGGGAAAATAGCGGGGGGATCCAAGAGACCCAGTACTTC. This translates into CASSQRENSGGIQETQYF.

The rearrangement uses TRBV5-1 and TRBJ2-3; D not certain. The germline gives CDR1 SGHRS, CDR2 YFSETQ. Between the trimmed V and J ends, which lost 0 bases and 1 base, there was a span of 9 bases. This CDR3 is 15 amino acids long. In nucleotides, the CDR3 is TGCGCCAGCAGCTTGGCCCCGCAGGGCACAGATACGCAGTATTTT. Amino acids: CASSLAPQGTDTQYF.

The V call is TRBV30, the J call TRBJ1-1; 8 positions match TRBD1. This CDR3 contains 13 residues. Unmatched junction bases numbered 3, after V lost 2 bases and J lost 4 bases. The germline CDR1 and CDR2 sequences are GTSNPN and SVGIG (reference sequence). The CDR3: CAWSFTGGTEAFF. The CDR3 bases are TGTGCCTGGAGTTTTACAGGGGGCACTGAAGCTTTCTTT.

This rearrangement joins TRBV28 to TRBJ2-1, with 10 positions matching TRBD1. This CDR3 has 14 residues. Germline CDR1 MDHEN, CDR2 SYDVKM. After removal of 8 bases from V and 4 bases from J, the junction contained 5 bases not matched to a gene. The CDR3 DNA sequence: TGTGCCAGCCGGACAGGGGGTAATTACAATGAGCAGTTCTTC. It specifies CASRTGGNYNEQFF.